This entry concerns a single TCR beta chain. Its antigen remains undetermined. The input lacks base qualities; no much larger clone sits a single base away. CDR1 and CDR2 (SQVTM, ANQGSEA) derive from the germline V gene. V and J lose 2 bases and 6 bases, and a span of 11 bases separates them. The CDR3 has 13 amino acids, counting the end cysteine and phenylalanine. Only the CDR3 DNA is retained, 39 bases long and in frame from the first base. The data were obtained in a study of cytomegalovirus exposure and HLA in healthy donors (dated by TCRdb to about 2017). With regard to the full study: An earlier analysis of approximately 640 of the donors reported approximately 290 Gb of sequence data and roughly 100 million unique TCR beta sequences from about 200 million T cells. Approximately 310 gigabases of sequencing data and around 85 million unique TCR sequences made up an early release that covered several hundred HLA-typed donors. Among the roughly 400 genotyped donors, around 81% belonged to the genetic ancestry cluster associated with self-reported Caucasian donors. The study aimed to test whether cataloging public T cell receptors could reveal signatures of past pathogen exposure. The T cell repertoires of around 730 subjects were profiled by immunosequencing and related to cytomegalovirus serostatus. A separate validation cohort of over 95 different subjects was used in addition to the approximately 700-subject first cohort. To predict cytomegalovirus infection status, the study combined high-throughput TCR immunosequencing, statistical association of individual TCRs with disease status, and machine learning. In a later analysis, previously published TCR beta repertoires from 666 donors were re-analyzed and high-resolution HLA genotyping was added so that TCR occurrence patterns could be studied. The later analysis used no new phenotypic data to find candidate immune exposures, relying instead on TCR beta sequences and their occurrence across donors. To decide whether each TCR beta V gene segment behaved as functional or pseudogenic, an earlier analysis of 587 of the donors relied on high-throughput TCR beta sequencing. Donor age, sex, ethnicity and CMV serostatus were compiled together with the repertoire data. Genome-wide SNP genotypes for about 65% of the roughly 670 donors were used in a later genetic analysis, which treated that subset as a discovery cohort. Every repertoire in the discovery cohort had been generated on one and the same sequencing platform. Class I and class II HLA loci were covered by the typing at four-digit resolution. The number of donors typed differed by locus, with 629-630 for A, B, C, DRB1 and DQB1, around 520 for DQA1, 600 to 610 for DPA1, and some 450 for DPB1. Roughly 5 DR-DQ haplotypes were handled as single units for association and clustering, since linkage in the cohort was strong. Among 300 to 500 genotyped donors of the cohort, an average of roughly 230,000 unique TCR beta nucleotide sequences was sequenced per donor, of which about 18% were non-productive. The paper's findings and limits, for the study overall: A total of about 180 TCR beta chains were listed by the study as associated with cytomegalovirus. In a later genetic analysis, fewer N-insertions in productive TCRs were reported among donors in an Asian-associated ancestry cluster than the approximately 670-donor mean. A later analysis found that HLA-associated TCR beta chains were more clonally expanded and had lower generation probabilities than equally common non-associated chains. Specific HLA alleles were associated with roughly 16,000 TCR beta sequences at a false discovery rate of 0.05 in a later analysis. In this cohort, only TCR beta chains were sequenced, and detectable features were limited by the absence of alpha or paired-chain data. Because HLA typing was unavailable for some donors at each locus, only the typed subset was used in association tests. A further reported finding was that TCR beta sequences accurately predicted the HLA-A and HLA-B alleles for most subjects in the first cohort. In a later analysis, most CMV-associated TCR beta chains were found to appear HLA-restricted, with HLA associations seemingly driven largely by CMV exposure. In vitro tests confirmed that three of the cytomegalovirus-associated TCR beta chains recognize cytomegalovirus antigens. The 87-base-pair reads could not distinguish some IMGT-functional V segments, including TRBV6-2 and TRBV6-3, so those segments were excluded. Roughly uniform sequencing depth across donors was assumed in presence/absence analyses, although this assumption may not hold. Across donors, most TCR sequences were observed very rarely, whereas some public TCRs were present in many individuals. In an earlier analysis of 587 of the donors, most TCR beta V segments were observed in productive rearrangements about 87% or about 30% of the time, broadly matching IMGT annotations. A cluster of highly shared sequence variants was judged likely to represent a technical artifact of the sequencing pipeline. CMV serostatus was the only immune exposure information available for the cohort. When HLA alleles, especially DR and DQ, strongly co-occurred, attributing TCR associations to individual alleles was difficult. Several of the top co-occurrence clusters appeared to be linked to parvovirus B19, influenza, CMV and Epstein-Barr virus, according to a later analysis. The authors suggested that the approach could potentially be extended to other disease states and immunological phenotypes. The earlier analysis of almost 600 of the donors excluded about 16 rarely observed V segments, including chromosome 9 orphons, because counts were too low. In both the original and validation cohorts, the classifier was reported to diagnose cytomegalovirus status with high specificity and sensitivity. Correlated functional status among segregating V segments might be attributable to linkage disequilibrium, but an unknown experimental factor could not be ruled out. An association between a missense DCLRE1C variant and V-gene and J-gene trimming of TCR beta chains was found in a later genetic analysis and replicated in an independent cohort. In a later analysis, the rate of TCR association differed among HLA loci, with DRB1 alleles having the most associated TCRs and HLA-C alleles having the fewest.

In total, about 650 healthy bone marrow donors made up the cohort. At the time of sampling, all cohort members were nominally healthy, though unrecorded immune exposures were likely present. Of the 650 to 750 cohort members, around 290 had positive CMV serostatus and roughly 330 had negative CMV serostatus, and CMV serostatus was not recorded for the donor. A peripheral blood sample was collected from each donor, and TCR beta sequencing was performed on peripheral blood mononuclear cells. Genomic DNA extraction from the blood cell samples was performed with the Qiagen DNeasy Blood Extraction Kit. The library was made by the immunoSEQ multiplex PCR assay. A mixture of 60 forward primers for TCR Vbeta segments and 13 reverse primers for TCR Jbeta segments was used in the multiplex PCR. A multiplex PCR assay on genomic DNA amplified the CDR3 region of rearranged TCR beta genes. Amplified TCR beta libraries were sequenced as 87-base-pair reads on the Illumina HiSeq System. Turning to the authors' computational methods: A later analysis tallied tens of millions of unique TCR beta chains across the approximately 670 repertoires, and about 10 million of those chains were shared by two or more donors. A nearest-neighbor algorithm error-corrected the raw reads and collapsed the reads into unique sequences, merging closely related sequences to remove PCR and sequencing errors. CDR3 sequences were aligned to IMGT reference sequences to assign V, D and J gene segments. For a sequence to be retained, a match of at least six nucleotides to both a V gene segment and a J gene segment was required. A rearrangement was called productive if the CDR3 had no stop codons and remained in frame with V and J, and every other rearrangement was called non-productive. Following IMGT convention, CDR3 was defined as the stretch from the second conserved V-encoded cysteine to the conserved J-encoded phenylalanine. In an earlier analysis of 550 to 650 of the donors, sequences lacking an unambiguous match to a single V gene segment were excluded. An earlier analysis of approximately 590 of the donors called V segments functional above 56.7% productive rearrangements and segregating when the between-donor standard deviation exceeded 5%. A statistical classification framework was built for diagnosing cytomegalovirus status from the catalog of TCR beta chain sequences. V and J gene assignment, in a later analysis, came from comparing TCR nucleotide sequences with IMGT/GENE-DB human TR gene sequences. A later analysis assigned CDR3 sequences and most-parsimonious VDJ recombination scenarios with the TCRdist pipeline. In a later analysis, every TCR beta chain was defined by the combination of its CDR3 amino acid sequence and its V-gene family, and reads without a unique V-gene family were dropped. A later analysis removed over 500 highly shared, low-generation-probability nucleotide sequences to deal with suspected cross-contamination and a sequencing artifact. A later analysis calculated a clonal expansion index for each public chain from normalized within-repertoire ranks of inferred template counts. A later analysis computed generation probabilities with a VDJ recombination model fitted to out-of-frame rearrangements, and checked the results against IGoR. Hypergeometric tests were used in a later analysis to score TCR-TCR, TCR-HLA and TCR-CMV co-occurrence, with a repertoire-size bias correction applied to the TCR pairs. False discovery rates were estimated in a later analysis by permuting HLA or CMV assignments 20 times. In a later analysis, co-occurring TCRs were grouped with DBSCAN, and TCRdist sequence similarity was added when clustering was performed within HLA-allele-positive subsets. Repertoires with fewer than 30,000 or more than 120,000 public chains were left out of co-occurrence clustering, as were five repertoires with anomalous nucleotide sharing. TCRdb stores this immuneACCESS table with in-frame sequences only. Part of the clones is absent; in the studies checked, under half of the shortfall reflects unresolved V genes, and no reason is known for the rest. That table is the source of V, J and clone size, and D and trimming were worked out from the DNA. The table for this sample lists about 130,000 clones; about 80% of them were counted only once. More than 4.5% of the sample is held by the ten biggest clonotypes.

The sequence was obtained from a man aged 25-40 years in good health. The receptor chain draws on TRBV29-1 and TRBJ1-5; the D gene remains uncertain. Sequenced sample: PBMCs. At the DNA level, the sequence is TGCAGCGTTGAAATGGGCCCCGGTCAGCCCCAGCATTTT. Translated, it reads CSVEMGPGQPQHF.